This T cell receptor beta chain is drawn from a study of beta chain features in type 1 diabetes. Study conclusions and caveats: Whether TCRB rearrangement is influenced by HLA type went unresolved here. A closer apparent resemblance between naive, central memory and Treg TCRB repertoires was seen in patients than in healthy donors. Fewer insertions but more deletions were seen at VDJ junctions in type 1 diabetes patients.

The CDR3 covers 13 residues. Trimming removed 6 bases from V and 0 bases from J, with 11 bases in between. Germline V gene sequence: CDR1 SQVTM, CDR2 ANQGSEA. Turning to this clone: Its antigen remains unidentified.

Of the isolated RNA, all was reverse transcribed, and so the sequenced material was expressed TCRB transcripts. Regulatory, naive and central memory T cell samples averaged about 3.5 million reads. Generated by immunoSEQ multiplex PCR, the TCRdb table keeps only in-frame clones and is missing some. Here the sample spans 240,000 or so clones, approximately 70% being singletons. The genes are TRBV29-1 and TRBJ1-1; the D gene is possibly TRBD1 (5 bases). The sample comprised naive CD4+ T cells from blood. This TCR was recovered from a man younger than 45 in good health. In nucleotides, the CDR3 is TGCAGCGTCTCAGGGATATTGAACACTGAAGCTTTCTTT. Protein: CSVSGILNTEAFF.